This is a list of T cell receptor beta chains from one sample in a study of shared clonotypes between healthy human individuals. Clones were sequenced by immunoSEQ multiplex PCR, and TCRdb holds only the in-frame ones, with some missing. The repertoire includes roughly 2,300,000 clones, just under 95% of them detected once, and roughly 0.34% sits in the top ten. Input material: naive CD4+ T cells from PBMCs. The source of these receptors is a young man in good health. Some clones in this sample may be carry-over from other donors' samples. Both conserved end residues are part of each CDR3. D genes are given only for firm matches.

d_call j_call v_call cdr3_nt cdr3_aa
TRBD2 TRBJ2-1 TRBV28 TGTGCCAGCTGGGATCGTGCGGGAGTATCCTACAATGAGCAGTTCTTC CASWDRAGVSYNEQFF
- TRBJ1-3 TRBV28 TGTGCCAGCAGCCCATCCGGGACAAGGGGAAACACCATATATTTT CASSPSGTRGNTIYF
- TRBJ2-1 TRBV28 TGTGCCAGCAGTACCGGGACCCCACGGAGGGGTGAGCAGTTCTTC CASSTGTPRRGEQFF
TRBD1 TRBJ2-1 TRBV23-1 TGCGCCAGCAGTCACACGACAGGGTACAATGAGCAGTTCTTC CASSHTTGYNEQFF
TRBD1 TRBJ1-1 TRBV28 TGTGCCAGCAGTTTTCGGGGCAGGGGGAAGTGGACTGAAGCTTTCTTT CASSFRGRGKWTEAFF
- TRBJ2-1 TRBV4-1 TGCGCCAGCAGCCAAGGTCTAGCGTGGGATGAGCAGTTCTTC CASSQGLAWDEQFF
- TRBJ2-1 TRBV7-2 TGTGCCAGCAGCTCCAGATCCTACAATGAGCAGTTCTTC CASSSRSYNEQFF
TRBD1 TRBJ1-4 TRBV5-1 TGCGCCAGCAGCTCTAACAGGGGGAATGAAAAACTGTTTTTT CASSSNRGNEKLFF
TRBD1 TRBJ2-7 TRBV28 TGTGCCAGCAGTTCCCCCGGACAGGGTGGGGACGAGCAGTACTTC CASSSPGQGGDEQYF
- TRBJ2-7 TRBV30 TGTGCCTGGACTCGGGAGACCGCCTACGAGCAGTACTTC CAWTRETAYEQYF